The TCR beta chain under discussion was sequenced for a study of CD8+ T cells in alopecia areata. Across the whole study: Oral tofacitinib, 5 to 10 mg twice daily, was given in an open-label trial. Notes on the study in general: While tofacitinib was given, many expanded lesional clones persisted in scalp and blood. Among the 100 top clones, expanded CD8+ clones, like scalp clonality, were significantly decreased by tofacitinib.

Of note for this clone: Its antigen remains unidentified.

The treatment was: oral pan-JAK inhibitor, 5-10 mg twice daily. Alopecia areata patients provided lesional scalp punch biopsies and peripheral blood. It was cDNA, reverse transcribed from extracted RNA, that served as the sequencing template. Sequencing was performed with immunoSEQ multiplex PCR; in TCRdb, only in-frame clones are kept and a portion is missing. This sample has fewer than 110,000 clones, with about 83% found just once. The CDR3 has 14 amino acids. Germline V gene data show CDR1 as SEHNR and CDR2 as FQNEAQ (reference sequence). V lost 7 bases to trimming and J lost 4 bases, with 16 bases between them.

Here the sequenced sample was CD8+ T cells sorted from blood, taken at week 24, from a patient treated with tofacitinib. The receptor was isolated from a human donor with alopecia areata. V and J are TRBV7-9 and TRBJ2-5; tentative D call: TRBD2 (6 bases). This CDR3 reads CASTMGGARETQYF. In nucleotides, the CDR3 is TGTGCCAGCACAATGGGCGGGGCGAGAGAGACCCAGTACTTC.